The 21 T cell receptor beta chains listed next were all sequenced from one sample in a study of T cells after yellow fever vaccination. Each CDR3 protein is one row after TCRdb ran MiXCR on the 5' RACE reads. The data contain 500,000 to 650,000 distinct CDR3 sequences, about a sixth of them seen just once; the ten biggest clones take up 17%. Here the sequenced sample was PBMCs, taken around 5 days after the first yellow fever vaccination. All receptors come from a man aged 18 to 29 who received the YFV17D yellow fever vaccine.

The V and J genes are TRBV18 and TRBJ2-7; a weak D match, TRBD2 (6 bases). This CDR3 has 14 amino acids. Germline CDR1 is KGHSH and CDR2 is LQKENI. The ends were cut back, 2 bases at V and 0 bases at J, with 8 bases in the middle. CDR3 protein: CASSPYGSSYEQYV. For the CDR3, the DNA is TGTGCCAGCTCACCATACGGGAGCTCCTACGAGCAGTACGTC.

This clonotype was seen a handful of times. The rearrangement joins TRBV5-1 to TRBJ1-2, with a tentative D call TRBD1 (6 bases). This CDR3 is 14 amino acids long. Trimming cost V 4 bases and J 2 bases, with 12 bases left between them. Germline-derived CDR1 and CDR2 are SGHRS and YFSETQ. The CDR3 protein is CASSLRQANYGYTF. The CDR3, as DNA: TGCGCCAGCAGCCTACGACAGGCGAACTATGGCTACACCTTC.

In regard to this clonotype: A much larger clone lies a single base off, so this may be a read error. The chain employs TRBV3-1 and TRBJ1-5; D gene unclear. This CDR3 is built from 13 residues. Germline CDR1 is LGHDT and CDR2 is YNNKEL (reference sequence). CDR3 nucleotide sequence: TGTGCCAGCAGCCAAGATTTAGGCCAGCCCCCGCATTTT. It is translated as CASSQDLGQPPHF. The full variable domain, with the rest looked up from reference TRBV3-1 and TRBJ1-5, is DTAVSQTPKYLVTQMGNDKSIKCEQNLGHDTMYWYKQDSKKFLKIMFSYNNKELIINETVPNRFSPKSPDKAHLNLHINSLELGDSAVYFCASSQDLGQPPHFGDGTRLSIL.

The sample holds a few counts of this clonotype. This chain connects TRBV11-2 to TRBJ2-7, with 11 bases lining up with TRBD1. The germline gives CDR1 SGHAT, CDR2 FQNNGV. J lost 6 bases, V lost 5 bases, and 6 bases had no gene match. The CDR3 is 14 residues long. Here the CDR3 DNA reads TGTGCCAGCAGCCCCGGACAGGGGGCGGGCGAGCAGTACTTC. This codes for CASSPGQGAGEQYF.

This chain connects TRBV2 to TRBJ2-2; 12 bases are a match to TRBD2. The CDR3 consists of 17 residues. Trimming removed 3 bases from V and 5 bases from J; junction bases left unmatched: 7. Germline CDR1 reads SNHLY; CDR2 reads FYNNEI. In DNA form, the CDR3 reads TGTGCCAGCAGTGACTTACCTAGCGGGGGGGCTACCGGGGAGCTGTTTTTT. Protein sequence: CASSDLPSGGATGELFF.

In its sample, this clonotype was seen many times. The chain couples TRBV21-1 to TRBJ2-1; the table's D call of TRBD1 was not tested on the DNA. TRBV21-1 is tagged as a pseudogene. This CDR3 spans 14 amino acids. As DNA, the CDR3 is TGTGCCAGCAGCGAACGGGACAGGGTGAGTGAGCAGTTCTTC. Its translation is CASSERDRVSEQFF.

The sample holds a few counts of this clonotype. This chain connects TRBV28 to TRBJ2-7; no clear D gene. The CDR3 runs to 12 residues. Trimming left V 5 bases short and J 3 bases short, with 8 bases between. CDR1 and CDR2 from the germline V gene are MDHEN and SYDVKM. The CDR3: CASSTSNYEQYF. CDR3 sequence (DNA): TGTGCCAGCAGTACGAGCAACTACGAGCAGTACTTC.

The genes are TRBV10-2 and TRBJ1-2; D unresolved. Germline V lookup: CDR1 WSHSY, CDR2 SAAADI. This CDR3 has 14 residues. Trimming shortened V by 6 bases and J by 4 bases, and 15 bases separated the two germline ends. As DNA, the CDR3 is TGCGCCAGCAGCGCACGGAACTTTGGCTATGGCTACACCTTC. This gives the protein CASSARNFGYGYTF.

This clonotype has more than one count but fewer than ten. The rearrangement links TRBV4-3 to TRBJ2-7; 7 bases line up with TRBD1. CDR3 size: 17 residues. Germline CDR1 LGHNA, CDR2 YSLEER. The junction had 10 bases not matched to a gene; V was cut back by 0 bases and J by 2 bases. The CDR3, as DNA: TGCGCCAGCAGCCAAGATTATGGAGACAGGGCGCCCTACGAGCAGTACTTC. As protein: CASSQDYGDRAPYEQYF.

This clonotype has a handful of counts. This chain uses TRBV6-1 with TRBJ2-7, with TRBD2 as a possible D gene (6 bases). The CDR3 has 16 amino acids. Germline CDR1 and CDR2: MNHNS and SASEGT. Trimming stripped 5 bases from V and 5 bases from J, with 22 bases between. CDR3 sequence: CASSTSTGRGGDEQYF. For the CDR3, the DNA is TGTGCCAGCAGTACGTCCACGGGTCGCGGCGGGGACGAGCAGTACTTC.

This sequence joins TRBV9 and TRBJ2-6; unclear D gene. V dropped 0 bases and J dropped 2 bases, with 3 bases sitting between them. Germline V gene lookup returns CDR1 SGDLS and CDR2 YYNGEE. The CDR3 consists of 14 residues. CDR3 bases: TGTGCCAGCAGCGTAGAGCCTGGGGCCAACGTCCTGACTTTC. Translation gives CASSVEPGANVLTF. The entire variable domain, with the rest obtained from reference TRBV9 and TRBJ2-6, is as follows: DSGVTQTPKHLITATGQRVTLRCSPRSGDLSVYWYQQSLDQGLQFLIQYYNGEERAKGNILERFSAQQFPDLHSELNLSSLELGDSALYFCASSVEPGANVLTFGAGSRLTVL.

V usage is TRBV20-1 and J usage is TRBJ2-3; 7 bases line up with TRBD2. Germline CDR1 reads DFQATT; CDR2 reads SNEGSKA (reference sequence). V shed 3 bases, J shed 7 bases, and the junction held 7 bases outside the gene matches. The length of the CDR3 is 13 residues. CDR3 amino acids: CSARMAGDYTQYF. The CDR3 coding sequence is TGCAGTGCTAGGATGGCGGGGGACTATACGCAGTATTTT.

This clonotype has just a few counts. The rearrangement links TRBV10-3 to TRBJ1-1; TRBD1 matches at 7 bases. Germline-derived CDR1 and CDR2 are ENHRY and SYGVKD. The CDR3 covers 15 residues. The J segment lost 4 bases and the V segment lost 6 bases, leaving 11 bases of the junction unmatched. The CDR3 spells CAISPSQGGSTEAFF. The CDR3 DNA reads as TGTGCCATCAGCCCCTCCCAGGGGGGGAGCACTGAAGCTTTCTTT.

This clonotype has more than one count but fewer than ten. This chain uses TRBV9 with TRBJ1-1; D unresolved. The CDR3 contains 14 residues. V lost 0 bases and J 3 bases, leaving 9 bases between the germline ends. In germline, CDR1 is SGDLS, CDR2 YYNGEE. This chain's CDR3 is CASSVGGGDTEAFF. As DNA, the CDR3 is TGTGCCAGCAGCGTAGGGGGTGGGGACACTGAAGCTTTCTTT. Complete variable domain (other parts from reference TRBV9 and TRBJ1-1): DSGVTQTPKHLITATGQRVTLRCSPRSGDLSVYWYQQSLDQGLQFLIQYYNGEERAKGNILERFSAQQFPDLHSELNLSSLELGDSALYFCASSVGGGDTEAFFGQGTRLTVV.

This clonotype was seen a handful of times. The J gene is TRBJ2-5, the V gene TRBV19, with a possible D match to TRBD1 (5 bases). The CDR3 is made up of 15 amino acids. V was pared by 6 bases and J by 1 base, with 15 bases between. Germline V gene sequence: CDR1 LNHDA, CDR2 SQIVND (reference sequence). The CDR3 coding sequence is TGTGCCAGTAGATCCTGGGGCGCAAGCCAAGAGACCCAGTACTTC. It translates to CASRSWGASQETQYF.

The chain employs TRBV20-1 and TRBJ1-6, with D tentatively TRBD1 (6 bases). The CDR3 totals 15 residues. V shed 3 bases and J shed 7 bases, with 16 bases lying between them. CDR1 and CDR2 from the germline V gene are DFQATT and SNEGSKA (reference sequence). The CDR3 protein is CSARGNRAWNSPLHF. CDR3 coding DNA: TGCAGTGCTAGGGGAAACAGGGCATGGAATTCACCCCTCCACTTT.

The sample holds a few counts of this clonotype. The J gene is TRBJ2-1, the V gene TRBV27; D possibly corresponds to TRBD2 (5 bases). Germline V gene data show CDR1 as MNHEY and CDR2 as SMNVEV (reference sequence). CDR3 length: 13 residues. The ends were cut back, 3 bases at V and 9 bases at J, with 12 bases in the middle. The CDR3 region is CASSFGRESEQFF. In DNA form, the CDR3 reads TGTGCCAGCAGTTTCGGTCGGGAAAGTGAGCAGTTCTTC.

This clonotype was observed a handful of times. CDR3 region: CASSGGGRGEQFF. CDR3 in DNA: TGTGCCAGCAGTGGCGGGGGGCGCGGTGAGCAGTTCTTC. This rearrangement joins TRBV28 to TRBJ2-1, with 8 bases identical to TRBD2. V trimming: 5 bases; J trimming: 9 bases; junction bases outside the gene matches: 6. Germline V gives CDR1 MDHEN, CDR2 SYDVKM. There are 13 residues in the CDR3.

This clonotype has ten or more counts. CDR3 coding DNA: TGCGCCAGCAGCCGACTAGGCGGGGGGGGACCAGATACGCAGTATTTT. Its protein product is CASSRLGGGGPDTQYF. The chain combines TRBV4-3 with TRBJ2-3; TRBD2 agrees at 9 bases. The J segment lost 4 bases and the V segment lost 4 bases, leaving 9 bases of the junction unmatched. Germline V gene lookup returns CDR1 LGHNA and CDR2 YSLEER. The CDR3 extends over 16 amino acids.

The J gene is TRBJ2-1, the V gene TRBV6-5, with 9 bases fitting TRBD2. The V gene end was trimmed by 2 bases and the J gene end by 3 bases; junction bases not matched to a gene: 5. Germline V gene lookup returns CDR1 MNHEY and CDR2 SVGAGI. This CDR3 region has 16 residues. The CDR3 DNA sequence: TGTGCCAGCAGTTACCGAGCGGGGGGCCACTACAATGAGCAGTTCTTC. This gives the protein CASSYRAGGHYNEQFF.

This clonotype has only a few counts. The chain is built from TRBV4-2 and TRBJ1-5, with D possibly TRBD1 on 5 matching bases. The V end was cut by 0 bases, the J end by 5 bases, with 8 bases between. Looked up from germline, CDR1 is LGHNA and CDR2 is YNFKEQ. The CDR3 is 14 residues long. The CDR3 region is CASSQERGYQPQHF. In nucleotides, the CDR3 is TGTGCCAGCAGCCAAGAGAGGGGTTATCAGCCCCAGCATTTT.